This T cell receptor beta chain was found in a study of T cell responses to AZD1222 COVID-19 vaccine. Whole-study findings and limits: In a largely white British group with more females than males, clonal diversity was possibly underestimated. Seropositive AZD1222 recipients at baseline numbered only 5 or 6.

The CDR3 has 14 residues. Between the trimmed V and J ends, which lost 5 bases and 2 bases, there was a span of 11 bases. Germline loops: CDR1 SGHVS, CDR2 FNYEAQ. Profiling relied on immunoSEQ multiplex PCR, and the TCRdb table lists in-frame clones only, not all of them. The sample lists more than 95,000 clones, roughly 90% seen once, with roughly 1.6% in the top ten. As concerns this clone: What it recognizes is unknown.

The sequences come from peripheral blood, collected on day 0 of AZD1222 vaccination. This TCR came from an adult in good health. This chain joins TRBV7-6 and TRBJ2-3; possible D gene TRBD2, 5 bases. The CDR3 DNA sequence: TGTGCCAGCAGCCCGTCGACTATCACAGATACGCAGTATTTT. Residues: CASSPSTITDTQYF.